These 15 T cell receptor beta chains originate from one sample sequenced in a study of molecular identifiers for immune sequencing clone quantification. TCRdb re-analysed the PCR reads in MiXCR, keeping a single row per CDR3 protein. The table shows 300,000 to 350,000 distinct CDR3 sequences, with about 20% occurring only once. Sequencing used naive CD8+ T cells from blood, with Jurkat cell RNA spiked in. Subset of the sample: FACS-sorted CD8+CD4-CCR7+CD45RA+ naive T cells. These receptors were obtained from a human donor in good health. Some libraries in this study had Jurkat cell RNA spiked in.

As concerns this clonotype: Compared with germline, one end of the junction differs, possibly owing to a read error. V usage is TRBV5-1 and J usage is TRBJ1-1; D might be TRBD1 (5 bases). Germline CDR1 SGHRS, CDR2 YFSETQ. This CDR3 has 14 amino acids. CDR3 sequence: CASGLAGASTEAFF. CDR3 in DNA: TGCGCCAGCGGCTTGGCCGGGGCGAGCACTGAAGCTTTCTTT.

This clonotype was seen ten or more times. The chain recombines TRBV7-9 with TRBJ2-2; D is unclear. Germline CDR1 reads SEHNR; CDR2 reads FQNEAQ (reference sequence). The CDR3 totals 15 residues. Deletions cut 5 bases from V and 1 base from J, with 11 bases between. In DNA, the CDR3 is TGTGCCAGCAGCCGTGACGGATGGAACACCGGGGAGCTGTTTTTT. Encoded protein: CASSRDGWNTGELFF.

This clonotype was observed at least ten times. Germline is not matched at one junction end, which may reflect a read error. The rearrangement joins TRBV5-6 to TRBJ2-7, with D possibly called TRBD1 or TRBD2 (5 bases each). Germline loops: CDR1 SGHDT, CDR2 YYEEEE. This CDR3 has 13 residues. The CDR3 here is CASNFPRMGVSRF. The CDR3 DNA is TGTGCCAGCAACTTCCCCCGGATGGGGGTGTCTCGCTTC.

This clonotype was seen ten or more times. The chain joins TRBV9 to TRBJ2-1; 14 bases map to TRBD2. The junction had 1 base not matched to a gene; V was cut back by 2 bases and J by 6 bases. The length of the CDR3 is 15 residues. The germline gives CDR1 SGDLS, CDR2 YYNGEE. The CDR3 protein is CASSVGTSGGNEQFF. CDR3 sequence (DNA): TGTGCCAGCAGCGTTGGGACTAGCGGGGGCAATGAGCAGTTCTTC.

This clonotype was found a few times. The chain is built from TRBV14 and TRBJ2-7; 8 nucleotides align to TRBD2. The germline V gene encodes CDR1 SGHDN and CDR2 FVKESK. V lost 1 base and J lost 8; bases outside the gene matches: 1. The CDR3 consists of 12 residues. CDR3 protein: CASSQGTSKQYF. The CDR3 DNA is TGTGCCAGCAGCCAAGGGACTAGCAAGCAGTACTTC. Supplemented by reference TRBV14 and TRBJ2-7, the full variable domain reads EAGVTQFPSHSVIEKGQTVTLRCDPISGHDNLYWYRRVMGKEIKFLLHFVKESKQDESGMPNNRFLAERTGGTYSTLKVQPAELEDSGVYFCASSQGTSKQYFGPGTRLTVT.

Regarding this clonotype: A much bigger clone sits one base away, suggesting this may be a read error. CDR3 in DNA: TGTGCCAGCGGCGCTCCAGGGGGGCAAGAGACCCAGTACTTC. As protein: CASGAPGGQETQYF. The chain links TRBV7-9 to TRBJ2-5, with D maybe TRBD1 (7 bases). Trimming stripped 8 bases from V and 2 bases from J, with 15 bases between. Germline V gene data show CDR1 as SEHNR and CDR2 as FQNEAQ (reference sequence). The CDR3 is 14 amino acids.

The rearrangement links TRBV12-3 or TRBV12-4 to TRBJ2-5; TRBD1 matches at 9 bases. V trimming: 4 bases; J trimming: 2 bases; junction bases outside the gene matches: 5. The CDR3 has 15 residues. CDR3: CASSSTGGAQETQYF. In nucleotides, the CDR3 is TGTGCCAGCAGTTCGACAGGGGGGGCTCAAGAGACCCAGTACTTC.

Details on this clonotype: This may come from a read error, since a much larger clone is one base off. This sequence joins TRBV12-3 or TRBV12-4 and TRBJ2-3; possible D gene TRBD2, 5 bases. The CDR3 contains 12 residues. CDR3 amino acids: CATSFGVDTQYF. In DNA form, the CDR3 reads TGTGCCACCAGTTTCGGGGTAGATACGCAGTATTTT.

There are many counts of this clonotype. This sequence joins TRBV7-9 and TRBJ2-7; TRBD2 agrees at 15 bases. CDR1 and CDR2 (germline): SEHNR, FQNEAQ (reference sequence). V trimming: 4 bases; J trimming: 4 bases; junction bases outside the gene matches: 2. This CDR3 region has 15 residues. The CDR3 sequence is CASSSGTSGRYEQYF. The DNA of the CDR3 is TGTGCCAGCAGCTCCGGGACTAGCGGGAGGTACGAGCAGTACTTC.

On this clonotype itself: This may be a read error, as it is one base from a much larger clone. The genes are TRBV4-1 and TRBJ2-7; D gene uncertain. Germline-derived CDR1 and CDR2 are MGHRA and YSYEKL. Deletions cut 0 bases from V and 7 bases from J, with 13 bases between. The CDR3 sequence is 14 residues long. The CDR3 DNA follows: TGCGCCAGCAGCCAAGATATGGCCTTCTGGGAGCAGTACTTC. Encoded protein: CASSQDMAFWEQYF.

V usage is TRBV4-3 and J usage is TRBJ1-2; 10 bases map to TRBD1. This CDR3 spans 16 amino acids. The germline V gene has CDR1 LGHNA and CDR2 YSLEER. V gave up 4 bases and J gave up 0 bases; unmatched junction bases: 5. This chain's CDR3 is CASSPAGTGANYGYTF. The CDR3 nucleotides are TGCGCCAGCAGCCCCGCGGGGACAGGGGCTAACTATGGCTACACCTTC.

This clonotype was counted at least ten times. The V and J genes are TRBV4-3 and TRBJ1-3; tentative D call: TRBD1 (5 bases). The V and J ends lost 4 bases and 1 base respectively, with 32 bases between them. Germline CDR1 is LGHNA and CDR2 is YSLEER. The length of the CDR3 is 22 residues. CDR3 DNA sequence: TGCGCCAGCAGCCCGGGCCGTGTTGGAGCTTCTCTGGGGCTAAGGTCTGGAAACACCATATATTTT. It codes for CASSPGRVGASLGLRSGNTIYF.

CDR3 sequence reads: CASAPPGYQPQHF. CDR3 nucleotide sequence: TGTGCCAGCGCCCCACCGGGTTACCAGCCCCAGCATTTT. The chain carries TRBV6-2 or TRBV6-3 and TRBJ1-5; D gene ambiguous. The CDR3 is made up of 13 amino acids. CDR1 and CDR2 from the germline V gene are MNHEY and SVGEGT. The V and J ends lost 8 bases and 7 bases respectively, with 15 bases between them.

This clonotype was seen ten or more times. The chain employs TRBV29-1 and TRBJ2-7, with TRBD2 identical over 7 bases. Germline CDR1 and CDR2: SQVTM and ANQGSEA. The CDR3 extends over 13 amino acids. V lost 4 bases and J lost 3; bases outside the gene matches: 6. The CDR3, as DNA: TGCAGCGTTGGGCGGGAGAATCGCTACGAGCAGTACTTC. Translating gives CSVGRENRYEQYF.

This clonotype was observed a few times. The chain combines TRBV19 with TRBJ1-5; D possibly corresponds to TRBD1 (5 bases). The CDR3 loop spans 17 amino acids. CDR1 is LNHDA, CDR2 SQIVND, per germline (reference sequence). V lost 6 bases and J 0 bases, leaving 18 bases between the germline ends. The CDR3 sequence is CASRALTGSNSNQPQHF. The CDR3 DNA reads TGTGCCAGTAGAGCCCTCACAGGCTCTAATAGCAATCAGCCCCAGCATTTT.